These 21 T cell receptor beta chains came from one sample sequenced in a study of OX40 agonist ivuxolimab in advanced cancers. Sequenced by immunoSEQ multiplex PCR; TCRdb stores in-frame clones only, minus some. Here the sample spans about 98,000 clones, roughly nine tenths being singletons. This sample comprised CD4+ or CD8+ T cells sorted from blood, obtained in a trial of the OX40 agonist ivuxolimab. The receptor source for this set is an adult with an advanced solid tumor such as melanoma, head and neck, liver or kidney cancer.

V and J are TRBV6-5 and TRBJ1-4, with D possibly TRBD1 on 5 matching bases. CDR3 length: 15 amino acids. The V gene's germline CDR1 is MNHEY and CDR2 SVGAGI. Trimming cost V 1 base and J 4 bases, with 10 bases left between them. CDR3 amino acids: CASSYYTGLNEKLFF. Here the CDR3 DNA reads TGTGCCAGCAGTTACTACACGGGACTTAATGAAAAACTGTTTTTT.

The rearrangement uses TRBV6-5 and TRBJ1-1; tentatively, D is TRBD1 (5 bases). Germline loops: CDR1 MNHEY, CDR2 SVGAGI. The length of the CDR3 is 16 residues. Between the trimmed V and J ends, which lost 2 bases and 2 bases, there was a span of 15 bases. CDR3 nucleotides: TGTGCCAGCAGTTACCTCCTCGGACACCGCAACACTGAAGCTTTCTTT. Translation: CASSYLLGHRNTEAFF.

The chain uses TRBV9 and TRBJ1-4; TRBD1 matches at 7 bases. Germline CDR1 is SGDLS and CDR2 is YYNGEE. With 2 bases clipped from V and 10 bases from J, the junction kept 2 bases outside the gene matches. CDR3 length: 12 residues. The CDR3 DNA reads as TGTGCCAGCAGCGTCCAGGGGGGAAAACTGTTTTTT. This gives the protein CASSVQGGKLFF.

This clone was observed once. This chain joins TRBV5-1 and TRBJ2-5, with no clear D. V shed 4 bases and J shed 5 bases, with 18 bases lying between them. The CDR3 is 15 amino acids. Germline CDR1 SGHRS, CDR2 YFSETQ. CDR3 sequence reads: CASSPQTVPGETQYF. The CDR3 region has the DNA TGCGCCAGCAGCCCCCAAACAGTCCCCGGGGAGACCCAGTACTTC. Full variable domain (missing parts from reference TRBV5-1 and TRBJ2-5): KAGVTQTPRYLIKTRGQQVTLSCSPISGHRSVSWYQQTPGQGLQFLFEYFSETQRNKGNFPGRFSGRQFSNSRSEMNVSTLELGDSALYLCASSPQTVPGETQYFGPGTRLLVL.

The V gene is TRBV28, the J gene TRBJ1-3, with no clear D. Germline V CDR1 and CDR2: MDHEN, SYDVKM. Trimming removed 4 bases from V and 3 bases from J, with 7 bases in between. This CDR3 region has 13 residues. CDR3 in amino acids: CASSSGFGNTIYF. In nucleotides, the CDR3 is TGTGCCAGCAGTTCGGGATTTGGAAACACCATATATTTT.

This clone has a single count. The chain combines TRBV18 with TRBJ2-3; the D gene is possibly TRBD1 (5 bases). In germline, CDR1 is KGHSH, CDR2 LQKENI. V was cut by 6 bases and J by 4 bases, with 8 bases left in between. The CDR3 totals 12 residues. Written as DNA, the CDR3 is TGTGCCAGCTCGGAGACAGCAGATACGCAGTATTTT. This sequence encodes CASSETADTQYF.

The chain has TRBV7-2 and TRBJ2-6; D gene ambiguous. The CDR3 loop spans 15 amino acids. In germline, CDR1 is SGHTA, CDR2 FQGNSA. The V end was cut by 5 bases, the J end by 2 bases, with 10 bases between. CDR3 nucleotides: TGTGCCAGCAGCCTATCTGGGGCTGGGGCCAACGTCCTGACTTTC. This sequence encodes CASSLSGAGANVLTF.

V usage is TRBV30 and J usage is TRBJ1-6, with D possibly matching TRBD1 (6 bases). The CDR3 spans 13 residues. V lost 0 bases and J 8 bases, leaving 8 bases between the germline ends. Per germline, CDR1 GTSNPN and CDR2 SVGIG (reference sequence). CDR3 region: CAWSVQGDSPLHF. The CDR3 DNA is TGTGCCTGGAGTGTACAGGGCGATTCACCCCTCCACTTT.

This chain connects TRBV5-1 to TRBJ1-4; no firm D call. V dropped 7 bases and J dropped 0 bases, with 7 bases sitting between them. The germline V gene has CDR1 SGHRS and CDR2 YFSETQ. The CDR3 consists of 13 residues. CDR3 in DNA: TGCGCCAGCCGGGATGCAACTAATGAAAAACTGTTTTTT. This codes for CASRDATNEKLFF.

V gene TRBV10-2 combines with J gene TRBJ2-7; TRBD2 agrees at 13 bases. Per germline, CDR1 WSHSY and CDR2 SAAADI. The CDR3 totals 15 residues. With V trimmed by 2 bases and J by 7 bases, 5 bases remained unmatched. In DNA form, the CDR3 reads TGCGCCAGCAGTGAGGGGACTAGCGGGGCTAGGGAGCAGTACTTC. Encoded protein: CASSEGTSGAREQYF.

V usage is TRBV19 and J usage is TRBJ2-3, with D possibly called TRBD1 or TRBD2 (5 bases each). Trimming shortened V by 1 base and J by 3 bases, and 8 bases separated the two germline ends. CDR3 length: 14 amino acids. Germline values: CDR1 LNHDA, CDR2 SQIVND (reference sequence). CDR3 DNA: TGTGCCAGTAGTATAGCGGGACGGACAGATACGCAGTATTTT. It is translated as CASSIAGRTDTQYF.

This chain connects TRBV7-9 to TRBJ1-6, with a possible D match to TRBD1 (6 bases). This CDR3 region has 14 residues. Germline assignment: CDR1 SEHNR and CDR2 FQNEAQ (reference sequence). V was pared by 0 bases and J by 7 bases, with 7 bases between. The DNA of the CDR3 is TGTGCCAGCAGCTTAGCTCAGGGGAATTCACCCCTCCACTTT. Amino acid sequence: CASSLAQGNSPLHF. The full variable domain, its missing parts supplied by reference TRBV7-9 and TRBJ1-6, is DTGVSQNPRHKITKRGQNVTFRCDPISEHNRLYWYRQTLGQGPEFLTYFQNEAQLEKSRLLSDRFSAERPKGSFSTLEIQRTEQGDSAMYLCASSLAQGNSPLHFGNGTRLTVT.

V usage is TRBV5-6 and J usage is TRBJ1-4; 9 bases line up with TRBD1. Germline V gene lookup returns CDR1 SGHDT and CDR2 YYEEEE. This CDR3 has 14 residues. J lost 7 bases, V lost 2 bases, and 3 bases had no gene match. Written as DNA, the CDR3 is TGTGCCAGCAGCTTTAACAGGGGGCTTGAAAAACTGTTTTTT. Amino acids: CASSFNRGLEKLFF.

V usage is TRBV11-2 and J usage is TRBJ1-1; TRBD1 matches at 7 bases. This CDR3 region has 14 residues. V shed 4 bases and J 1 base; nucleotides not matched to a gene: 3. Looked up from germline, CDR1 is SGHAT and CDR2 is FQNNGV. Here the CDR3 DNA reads TGTGCCAGCAGCTCGCGACAGGGGAACACTGAAGCTTTCTTT. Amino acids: CASSSRQGNTEAFF.

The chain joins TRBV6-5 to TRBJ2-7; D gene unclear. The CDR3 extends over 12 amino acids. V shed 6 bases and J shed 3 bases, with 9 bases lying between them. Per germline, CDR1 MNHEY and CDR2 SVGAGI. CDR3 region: CASSSVYYEQYF. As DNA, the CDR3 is TGTGCCAGCAGCTCCGTATACTACGAGCAGTACTTC.

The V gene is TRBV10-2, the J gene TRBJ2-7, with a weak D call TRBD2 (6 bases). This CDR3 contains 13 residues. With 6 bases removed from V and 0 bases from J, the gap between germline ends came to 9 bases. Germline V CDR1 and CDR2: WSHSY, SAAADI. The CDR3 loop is CASRETSSYEQYV. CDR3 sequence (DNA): TGCGCCAGCAGGGAGACTAGCTCCTACGAGCAGTACGTC.

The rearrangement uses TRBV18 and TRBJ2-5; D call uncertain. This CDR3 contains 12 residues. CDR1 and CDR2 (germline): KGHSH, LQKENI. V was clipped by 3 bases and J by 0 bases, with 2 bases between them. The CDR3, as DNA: TGTGCCAGCTCACCGGACCAAGAGACCCAGTACTTC. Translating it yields CASSPDQETQYF.

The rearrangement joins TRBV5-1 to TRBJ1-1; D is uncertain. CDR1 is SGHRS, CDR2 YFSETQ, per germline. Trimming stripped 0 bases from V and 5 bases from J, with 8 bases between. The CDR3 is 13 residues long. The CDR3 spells CASSLGLGTEAFF. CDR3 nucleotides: TGCGCCAGCAGCTTGGGCCTCGGAACTGAAGCTTTCTTT.

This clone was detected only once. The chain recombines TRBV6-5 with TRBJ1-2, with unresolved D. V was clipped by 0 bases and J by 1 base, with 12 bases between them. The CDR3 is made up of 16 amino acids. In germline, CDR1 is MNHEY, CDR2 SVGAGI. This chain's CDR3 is CASSYSGNSLNYGYTF. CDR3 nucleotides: TGTGCCAGCAGTTACTCGGGCAATTCTCTTAACTATGGCTACACCTTC.

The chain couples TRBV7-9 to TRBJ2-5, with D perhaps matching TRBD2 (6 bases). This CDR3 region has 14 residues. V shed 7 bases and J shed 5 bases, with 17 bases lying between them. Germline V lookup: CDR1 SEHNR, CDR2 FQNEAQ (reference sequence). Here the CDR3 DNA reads TGTGCCAGCACCCCCCGGGGGTTAGGGGAGACCCAGTACTTC. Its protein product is CASTPRGLGETQYF.

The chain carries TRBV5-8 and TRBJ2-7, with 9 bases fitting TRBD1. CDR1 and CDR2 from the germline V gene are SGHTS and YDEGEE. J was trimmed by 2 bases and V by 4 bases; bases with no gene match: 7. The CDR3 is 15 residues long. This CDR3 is CASSTTGGPPYEQYF. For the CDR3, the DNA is TGTGCCAGCAGCACAACAGGGGGCCCACCCTACGAGCAGTACTTC. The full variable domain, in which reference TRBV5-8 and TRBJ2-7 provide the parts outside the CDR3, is EAGVTQSPTHLIKTRGQQATLRCSPISGHTSVYWYQQALGLGLQFLLWYDEGEERNRGNFPPRFSGRQFPNYSSELNVNALELEDSALYLCASSTTGGPPYEQYFGPGTRLTVT.